Following are 7 T cell receptor beta chains from one sample sequenced in a study of immune characterization of retroperitoneal liposarcoma. TCRdb analysed the PCR reads with MiXCR anew, one entry per CDR3 protein. The data show 4,300 or so distinct CDR3 sequences, about 33% seen once. The sequenced material came from tumor tissue. The receptors stem from a male donor with retroperitoneal liposarcoma.

This chain joins TRBV12-3 or TRBV12-4 and TRBJ2-1, with D perhaps TRBD2 (6 bases). V lost 0 bases to trimming and J lost 9 bases, with 12 bases between them. This CDR3 region has 14 residues. This chain's CDR3 is CASSLAGGGIEQFF. The CDR3, as DNA: TGTGCCAGCAGTTTAGCGGGAGGTGGTATTGAGCAGTTCTTC.

The genes are TRBV4-1 and TRBJ1-5, with 7 bases aligning to TRBD1. V shed 5 bases and J 6 bases; nucleotides not matched to a gene: 7. CDR3 length: 14 amino acids. Germline lookup yields CDR1 MGHRA and CDR2 YSYEKL. Here the CDR3 reads CASSEDRWIQPQHF. The DNA of the CDR3 is TGCGCCAGCAGCGAGGACAGGTGGATTCAGCCCCAGCATTTT.

The chain carries TRBV10-2 and TRBJ2-1; TRBD1 might be the D (6 bases). Germline loops: CDR1 WSHSY, CDR2 SAAADI. V was pared by 9 bases and J by 4 bases, with 16 bases between. The CDR3 contains 14 residues. CDR3 residues: CARGAANAYNEQFF. CDR3 in DNA: TGCGCCAGGGGGGCAGCCAACGCTTACAATGAGCAGTTCTTC.

Only a few counts were recorded for this clonotype. The chain has TRBV6-1 and TRBJ2-3; possible D gene TRBD2, 5 bases. The CDR3 length is 14 residues. CDR1 is MNHNS and CDR2 is SASEGT in the germline V gene. Between the trimmed V and J ends, which lost 5 bases and 3 bases, there was a span of 12 bases. The CDR3 nucleotides are TGTGCCAGCAGTACCCTAGCAGATACAGATACGCAGTATTTT. Its translation is CASSTLADTDTQYF.

This clonotype is medium-sized (0.01 to 0.1%) within its sample. The chain uses TRBV6-6 and TRBJ2-1; TRBD1 or TRBD2 may be the D gene (5 bases each). V lost 4 bases, J lost 13 bases, and 26 bases lay in between. The CDR3 length is 16 residues. CDR1 is MNHNY and CDR2 is SVGAGI in the germline V gene (reference sequence). The CDR3 region is CASSSGAFPYGETQFF. CDR3 sequence (DNA): TGTGCCAGCAGTTCTGGGGCCTTTCCCTACGGGGAGACCCAGTTCTTC.

On this clonotype: This could be a read error, since a much larger clone is one nucleotide away. The gene calls are TRBV12-3 or TRBV12-4 and TRBJ2-1, with 12 bases matching TRBD2. The J call is doubtful: the DNA matches TRBJ2-7 better. CDR3 length equals 16 residues. In DNA, the CDR3 is TGTGCCAGCAGCTATGAGACTAGCGGGAGAAACAATGAGCAGTACTTC. It yields the protein CASSYETSGRNNEQYF.

The V and J genes are TRBV6-1 and TRBJ2-3, with 11 bases lining up with TRBD1. The CDR3 has 16 residues. Trimming cost V 5 bases and J 3 bases; bases outside gene matches: 7. Germline V CDR1 and CDR2: MNHNS, SASEGT. CDR3 amino acids: CASSPRDRGYTDTQYF. In DNA, the CDR3 is TGTGCCAGCAGTCCCCGGGACAGGGGGTATACAGATACGCAGTATTTT.